Presented here are 14 T cell receptor beta chains from one specimen sequenced in a study of regulatory T cells in long-lasting Graves disease. Described time point: persistent/refractory GD, antithyroid drugs over 5 years with positive TRAb. The TCR library used RNA extracted from PBMCs. iRepertoire HTBI primers and Arm-PCR of CDR3 regions built TCR beta libraries. A single record per CDR3 protein comes from TCRdb applying MiXCR to the multiplex PCR reads. The sample consists of roughly 450,000 distinct CDR3 sequences, roughly 20% of them appearing once. This material consisted of peripheral blood mononuclear cells (PBMCs), taken when the disease was refractory, from a patient treated with antithyroid drugs. All receptors come from a female donor with Graves disease.

This clonotype appeared a few times. This rearrangement joins TRBV27 to TRBJ1-6; D gene unclear. This CDR3 is 15 amino acids long. The germline V gene encodes CDR1 MNHEY and CDR2 SMNVEV (reference sequence). V was pared by 2 bases and J by 6 bases, with 11 bases between. The CDR3 coding sequence is TGTGCCAGCAGTTTAAAAGGGCTAAGTAATTCACCCCTCCACTTT. It is translated as CASSLKGLSNSPLHF.

The CDR3 sequence is CASSYPGPDEQYF. The CDR3 DNA reads as TGTGCCAGCAGTTACCCCGGGCCGGACGAGCAGTACTTC. J is TRBJ2-7 and V is TRBV6-5; unclear D gene. CDR3 length equals 13 residues. In germline, CDR1 is MNHEY, CDR2 SVGAGI. The ends were cut back, 2 bases at V and 5 bases at J, with 10 bases in the middle.

This clonotype was detected ten times or more. The V call is TRBV3-1, the J call TRBJ1-2, with no clear D. CDR3 size: 13 residues. Trimming stripped 0 bases from V and 6 bases from J, with 8 bases between. Germline V gene sequence: CDR1 LGHDT, CDR2 YNNKEL (reference sequence). The CDR3 DNA is TGTGCCAGCAGCCAAGATCCACGACATGGCTACACCTTC. This gives the protein CASSQDPRHGYTF.

This clonotype was observed at least ten times. The chain carries TRBV10-3 and TRBJ1-1; D may be TRBD1 (5 bases). The CDR3 covers 14 residues. The germline CDR1 and CDR2 sequences are ENHRY and SYGVKD. Trimming took 0 bases from V and 4 from J, leaving 9 bases between them. This CDR3 reads CAISESWGRTEAFF. DNA for the CDR3: TGTGCCATCAGTGAGTCGTGGGGACGCACTGAAGCTTTCTTT.

The chain combines TRBV7-3 with TRBJ2-2, with no clear D. Germline V gene sequence: CDR1 SGHTA, CDR2 FQGTGA. The CDR3 loop spans 13 amino acids. Trimming left V 4 bases short and J 8 bases short, with 11 bases between. The CDR3 loop reads CASSSTFGGELFF. In DNA form, the CDR3 reads TGTGCCAGCAGCTCAACCTTTGGGGGGGAGCTGTTTTTT.

A few counts support this clonotype. The chain combines TRBV19 with TRBJ2-7; a weak D match, TRBD2 (5 bases). The V gene's germline CDR1 is LNHDA and CDR2 SQIVND (reference sequence). Trimming cost V 7 bases and J 0 bases, with 16 bases left between them. The CDR3 is 15 amino acids. CDR3 region: CASTESRGSSYEQYF. The CDR3 coding sequence is TGTGCCAGTACCGAATCGAGAGGGAGCTCCTACGAGCAGTACTTC. Full variable domain (rest looked up from reference TRBV19 and TRBJ2-7): DGGITQSPKYLFRKEGQNVTLSCEQNLNHDAMYWYRQDPGQGLRLIYYSQIVNDFQKGDIAEGYSVSREKKESFPLTVTSAQKNPTAFYLCASTESRGSSYEQYFGPGTRLTVT.

The CDR3: CAISEPKGGGSYEQYF. For the CDR3, the DNA is TGTGCCATCAGTGAGCCGAAGGGTGGTGGGTCCTACGAGCAGTACTTC. The genes are TRBV10-3 and TRBJ2-7; D gene uncertain. Germline loops: CDR1 ENHRY, CDR2 SYGVKD. The CDR3 is 16 amino acids. With 2 bases removed from V and 1 base from J, the gap between germline ends came to 15 bases.

This clonotype was seen ten or more times. The V gene is TRBV6-1, the J gene TRBJ1-4, with D perhaps matching TRBD1 (6 bases). The CDR3 consists of 13 residues. The V end lost 8 bases, the J end lost 7 bases, and 14 bases lay between the germline ends. Germline values: CDR1 MNHNS, CDR2 SASEGT. In nucleotides, the CDR3 is TGTGCCAGCCTTTGGGGGGCAGGTGAAAAACTGTTTTTT. Its protein is CASLWGAGEKLFF.

The chain joins TRBV20-1 to TRBJ2-7; no definite D call. The CDR3 totals 12 residues. The V and J ends lost 4 bases and 6 bases respectively, with 13 bases between them. The V gene's germline CDR1 is DFQATT and CDR2 SNEGSKA (reference sequence). The CDR3 DNA follows: TGCAGTGCTAAAGATCTAAGGCGCGAGCAGTACTTC. Translation gives CSAKDLRREQYF.

In its sample, this clonotype was seen a few times. V and J are TRBV25-1 and TRBJ1-4; a weak D match, TRBD1 (6 bases). The CDR3 covers 15 residues. Trimming shortened V by 7 bases and J by 4 bases, and 16 bases separated the two germline ends. Germline CDR1 is MGHDK and CDR2 is SYGVNS. CDR3 DNA sequence: TGTGCCAGCACCCGCAGGGGCGCCCATAATGAAAAACTGTTTTTT. Protein sequence: CASTRRGAHNEKLFF.

The chain carries TRBV19 and TRBJ2-4, with a possible D match to TRBD2 (5 bases). CDR3 length: 16 residues. Germline V CDR1 and CDR2: LNHDA, SQIVND (reference sequence). Trimming removed 5 bases from V and 6 bases from J, with 20 bases in between. In DNA, the CDR3 is TGTGCCAGTAGTTCATTAGCGCTATCGGTCGGAAACATTCAGTACTTC. Encoded protein: CASSSLALSVGNIQYF.

This clonotype showed up many times. The rearrangement joins TRBV18 to TRBJ2-7; no clear D gene. CDR1 and CDR2 (germline): KGHSH, LQKENI. V lost 3 bases and J 7 bases, leaving 10 bases between the germline ends. The CDR3 covers 12 residues. The CDR3 loop is CASSPSGREQYF. The CDR3 DNA sequence: TGTGCCAGCTCACCCTCAGGACGGGAGCAGTACTTC.

This rearrangement joins TRBV6-5 to TRBJ1-6; D is undetermined. Trimming cost V 2 bases and J 7 bases, with 12 bases left between them. Germline V lookup: CDR1 MNHEY, CDR2 SVGAGI. The CDR3 spans 15 residues. The CDR3: CASSYGEARNSPLHF. Written as DNA, the CDR3 is TGTGCCAGCAGTTACGGGGAGGCTCGGAATTCACCCCTCCACTTT.

The chain couples TRBV6-5 to TRBJ1-1, with TRBD1 identical over 7 bases. Looked up from germline, CDR1 is MNHEY and CDR2 is SVGAGI. The V segment lost 2 bases and the J segment 1 base; nucleotides outside the gene matches: 10. The CDR3 has 17 amino acids. The CDR3 DNA follows: TGTGCCAGCAGTTACGACCCCCGGACAGGCTCGAACACTGAAGCTTTCTTT. It translates to CASSYDPRTGSNTEAFF.